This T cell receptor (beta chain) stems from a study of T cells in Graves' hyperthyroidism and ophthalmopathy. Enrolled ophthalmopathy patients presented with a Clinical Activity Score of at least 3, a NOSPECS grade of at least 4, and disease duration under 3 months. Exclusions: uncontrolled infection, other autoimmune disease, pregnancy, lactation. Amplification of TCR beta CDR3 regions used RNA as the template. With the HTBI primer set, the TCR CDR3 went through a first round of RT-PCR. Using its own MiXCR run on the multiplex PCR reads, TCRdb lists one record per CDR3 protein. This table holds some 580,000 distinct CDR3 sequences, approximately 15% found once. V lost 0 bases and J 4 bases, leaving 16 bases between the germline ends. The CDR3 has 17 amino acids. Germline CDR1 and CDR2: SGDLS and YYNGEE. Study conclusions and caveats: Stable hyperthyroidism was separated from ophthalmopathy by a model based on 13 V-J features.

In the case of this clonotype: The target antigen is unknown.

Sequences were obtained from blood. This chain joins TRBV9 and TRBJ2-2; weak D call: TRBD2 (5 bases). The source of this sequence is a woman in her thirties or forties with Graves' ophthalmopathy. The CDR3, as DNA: TGTGCCAGCAGCGTAGCTGTCAGCGGCATTATCACCGGGGAGCTGTTTTTT. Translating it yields CASSVAVSGIITGELFF.